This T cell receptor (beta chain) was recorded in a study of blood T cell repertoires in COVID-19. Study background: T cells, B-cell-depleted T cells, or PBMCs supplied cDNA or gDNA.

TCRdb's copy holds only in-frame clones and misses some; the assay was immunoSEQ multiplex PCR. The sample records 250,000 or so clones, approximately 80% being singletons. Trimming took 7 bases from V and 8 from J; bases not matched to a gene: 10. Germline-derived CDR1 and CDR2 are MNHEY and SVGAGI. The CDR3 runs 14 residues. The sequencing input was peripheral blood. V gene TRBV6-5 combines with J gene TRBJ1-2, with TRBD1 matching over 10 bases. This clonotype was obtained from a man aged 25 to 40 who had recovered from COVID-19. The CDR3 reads CASTPGTGVGGYTF. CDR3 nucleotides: TGTGCCAGCACCCCCGGGACAGGGGTTGGAGGCTACACCTTC.